These 10 T cell receptor beta chains were all obtained from the same sample, sequenced in a study of blood T cell repertoires in COVID-19. Profiled with immunoSEQ multiplex PCR; TCRdb holds only in-frame clones, not every one. The profile covers about 180,000 clones, with approximately 86% appearing a single time and roughly 0.57% taken by the ten largest. Sequencing input: peripheral blood. The receptors originated from a man aged 55 to 69 with COVID-19, enrolled during active disease.

This clone appeared once. The gene calls are TRBV6-6 and TRBJ2-1, with 8 nucleotides matching TRBD1. V trimming: 5 bases; J trimming: 4 bases; junction bases outside the gene matches: 10. The CDR3 has 16 residues. Germline-derived CDR1 and CDR2 are MNHNY and SVGAGI (reference sequence). For the CDR3, the DNA is TGTGCCAGCAGTCTGGAATTGCAGGGGGCTTACAATGAGCAGTTCTTC. Encoded protein: CASSLELQGAYNEQFF.

The chain recombines TRBV3-1 (or the pseudogene TRBV3-2) with TRBJ1-1; a possible D gene is TRBD1 (5 bases). The CDR3 has 16 residues. Germline loops: CDR1 LGHDT, CDR2 YNNKEL (reference sequence). Trimming cost V 5 bases and J 0 bases, with 16 bases left between them. The CDR3 bases are TGTGCCAGCAGCAAAGGCAGGGCCCAACTGAACACTGAAGCTTTCTTT. Protein product: CASSKGRAQLNTEAFF.

The genes are TRBV19 and TRBJ2-3; 7 bases match TRBD1. The germline gives CDR1 LNHDA, CDR2 SQIVND (reference sequence). Trimming at V came to 5 bases and at J to 0 bases, leaving 5 bases not matched to a gene. This CDR3 has 15 amino acids. DNA for the CDR3: TGTGCCAGTAGTTTTGGACAGGAGAGCACAGATACGCAGTATTTT. Its translation is CASSFGQESTDTQYF.

The rearrangement joins TRBV28 to TRBJ1-3; a weak D match, TRBD1 (6 bases). The CDR3 runs 14 residues. Germline V gene sequence: CDR1 MDHEN, CDR2 SYDVKM. V was shortened by 3 bases and J by 2 bases, with 8 bases between the two germline ends. The CDR3 bases are TGTGCCAGCAGTTTCTCAGGGGCTGGAAACACCATATATTTT. It yields the protein CASSFSGAGNTIYF.

The rearrangement joins TRBV6-2 or TRBV6-3 to TRBJ1-2; D gene ambiguous. CDR1 MNHEY and CDR2 SVGEGT come from the germline V gene. The V and J ends lost 6 bases and 1 base respectively, with 9 bases between them. The CDR3 contains 13 residues. CDR3 protein: CASSREVNYGYTF. DNA of the CDR3: TGTGCCAGCAGCCGGGAGGTTAACTATGGCTACACCTTC.

The chain carries TRBV18 and TRBJ2-7; 11 nucleotides line up with TRBD1. Germline CDR1 is KGHSH and CDR2 is LQKENI. The CDR3 is 15 residues long. V trimming: 1 base; J trimming: 7 bases; junction bases outside the gene matches: 6. The CDR3 coding sequence is TGTGCCAGCTCACCACAAGGGACAGGGGGTAAGGAGCAGTACTTC. Protein product: CASSPQGTGGKEQYF.

This chain uses TRBV5-4 with TRBJ2-2; TRBD1 matches at 11 bases. This CDR3 comprises 19 residues. Germline V gene sequence: CDR1 SGHNT, CDR2 YYREEE (reference sequence). Trimming removed 3 bases from V and 0 bases from J; junction bases left unmatched: 10. The CDR3 loop reads CASSSRTGGPYTNTGELFF. The CDR3 DNA reads as TGTGCCAGCAGCTCTCGGACAGGGGGCCCCTATACGAACACCGGGGAGCTGTTTTTT.

The chain carries TRBV6-5 and TRBJ1-5, with 8 bases identical to TRBD1. Germline assignment: CDR1 MNHEY and CDR2 SVGAGI. The CDR3 has 15 residues. The J segment lost 4 bases and the V segment lost 4 bases, leaving 6 bases of the junction unmatched. The DNA of the CDR3 is TGTGCCAGCAGTTCATCCGGGACAGGAAATCAGCCCCAGCATTTT. The encoded protein is CASSSSGTGNQPQHF.

The chain joins TRBV28 to TRBJ2-7; 8 bases fit TRBD1. The V gene end was trimmed by 2 bases and the J gene end by 7 bases; junction bases not matched to a gene: 7. Germline CDR1 and CDR2: MDHEN and SYDVKM. The CDR3 is made up of 14 amino acids. Here the CDR3 reads CASSLTGGSWEQYF. CDR3 DNA: TGTGCCAGCAGTTTAACAGGGGGTAGTTGGGAGCAGTACTTC.

J is TRBJ1-2 and V is TRBV5-1, with TRBD1 matching 8 bases. The CDR3 is 16 amino acids. V lost 4 bases and J lost 8; bases outside the gene matches: 16. The V gene's germline CDR1 is SGHRS and CDR2 YFSETQ. This CDR3 reads CASSLPSDRVGPGYTF. The CDR3 DNA is TGCGCCAGCAGCCTACCATCGGACAGGGTAGGACCCGGCTACACCTTC.